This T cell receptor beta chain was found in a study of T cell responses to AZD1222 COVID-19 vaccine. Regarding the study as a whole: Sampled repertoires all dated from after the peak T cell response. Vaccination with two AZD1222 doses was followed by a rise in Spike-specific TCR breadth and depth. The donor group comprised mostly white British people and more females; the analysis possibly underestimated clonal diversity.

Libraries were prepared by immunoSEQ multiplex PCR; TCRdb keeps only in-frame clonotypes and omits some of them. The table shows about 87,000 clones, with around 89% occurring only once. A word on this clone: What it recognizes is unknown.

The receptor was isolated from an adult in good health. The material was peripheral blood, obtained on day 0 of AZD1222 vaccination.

This CDR3 reads CASSVTGTTYNEQFF. Written as DNA, the CDR3 is TGTGCCAGCAGCGTTACCGGGACTACCTACAATGAGCAGTTCTTC. The V call is TRBV9, the J call TRBJ2-1; 7 nucleotides agree with TRBD2. There are 15 residues in the CDR3. Germline CDR1 is SGDLS and CDR2 is YYNGEE. V lost 2 bases to trimming and J lost 2 bases; unmatched junction nucleotides: 4.